The clone carrying this T cell receptor beta chain has only one observation. Antigen specificity is unknown. This record comes from a study of cytomegalovirus exposure and HLA in healthy donors. Assay used: immunoSEQ multiplex PCR; TCRdb lists only in-frame clones, some missing. Among about 120,000 clones listed, roughly 90% were seen once. The study, taken as a whole, reports: Cytomegalovirus status was reportedly diagnosed by the classifier with high specificity and sensitivity.

V shed 2 bases and J shed 2 bases, with 16 bases lying between them. The CDR3 is 18 residues long. The germline V gene encodes CDR1 SGHAT and CDR2 FQNNGV. Specimen: PBMCs. The chain couples TRBV11-2 to TRBJ2-6, with a possible D match to TRBD2 (6 bases). The source of this sequence is a woman aged 18 to 35 in good health and CMV-seronegative. CDR3 sequence: CASSLRSPLATGANVLTF. CDR3 DNA sequence: TGTGCCAGCAGCTTAAGGTCCCCGCTAGCGACTGGGGCCAACGTCCTGACTTTC. The variable domain in full, completed from reference TRBV11-2 and TRBJ2-6, reads EAGVAQSPRYKIIEKRQSVAFWCNPISGHATLYWYQQILGQGPKLLIQFQNNGVVDDSQLPKDRFSAERLKGVDSTLKIQPAKLEDSAVYLCASSLRSPLATGANVLTFGAGSRLTVL.